Following are 25 T cell receptor beta chains from one sample sequenced in a study of blood T cell repertoires in COVID-19. Here immunoSEQ multiplex PCR was the method, and the copy in TCRdb shows in-frame clones only, minus some. This sample has around 84,000 clones, with 70% to 85% found just once. Input material: peripheral blood. The source is a middle-aged man with active or convalescent COVID-19.

V usage is TRBV5-1 and J usage is TRBJ2-1; TRBD2 agrees at 14 bases. This CDR3 is built from 16 residues. The V gene's germline CDR1 is SGHRS and CDR2 YFSETQ. V gave up 4 bases and J gave up 5 bases; unmatched junction bases: 5. CDR3 sequence reads: CASSHGLAGGNNEQFF. As DNA, the CDR3 is TGCGCCAGCAGCCACGGACTAGCGGGGGGTAACAATGAGCAGTTCTTC.

This chain uses TRBV5-1 with TRBJ1-2; perhaps TRBD1 as D (5 bases). The CDR3 covers 13 residues. V lost 5 bases and J lost 1, with 9 bases in between. Germline V gene sequence: CDR1 SGHRS, CDR2 YFSETQ. CDR3 region: CASSGAINYGYTF. For the CDR3, the DNA is TGCGCCAGCAGTGGGGCCATTAACTATGGCTACACCTTC.

The chain links TRBV15 to TRBJ2-7; no clear D. CDR3 length equals 12 residues. The V gene's germline CDR1 is LNHNV and CDR2 YYDKDF (reference sequence). Trimming cost V 0 bases and J 3 bases, with 3 bases left between them. The CDR3 DNA sequence: TGTGCCACCAGCAGAGACTTCTACGAGCAGTACTTC. Its protein product is CATSRDFYEQYF. The full variable domain, rest sourced from reference TRBV15 and TRBJ2-7, is DAMVIQNPRYQVTQFGKPVTLSCSQTLNHNVMYWYQQKSSQAPKLLFHYYDKDFNNEADTPDNFQSRRPNTSFCFLDIRSPGLGDTAMYLCATSRDFYEQYFGPGTRLTVT.

V gene TRBV29-1 combines with J gene TRBJ1-1; D unclear. Germline values: CDR1 SQVTM, CDR2 ANQGSEA. This CDR3 is built from 13 residues. Written as DNA, the CDR3 is TGCAGGGCAGAGGAGGATATTAACACTGAAGCTTTCTTT. Its protein is CRAEEDINTEAFF. Based on the CDR3 plus reference TRBV29-1 and TRBJ1-1, the full variable domain is SAVISQKPSRDICQRGTSLTIQCQVDSQVTMMFWYRQQPGQSLTLIATANQGSEATYESGFVIDKFPISRPNLTFSTLTVSNMSPEDSSIYLCRAEEDINTEAFFGQGTRLTVV.

The chain joins TRBV19 to TRBJ2-7, with 9 bases matching TRBD1. Germline loops: CDR1 LNHDA, CDR2 SQIVND (reference sequence). The CDR3 is made up of 15 amino acids. The ends lost 7 bases at V and 6 bases at J; junction bases unmatched: 13. For the CDR3, the DNA is TGTGCCAGTACCACGTCCCGGGACAGGGCTGGCGAGCAGTACTTC. Residues: CASTTSRDRAGEQYF.

This clone was counted between two and nine times. The chain employs TRBV7-2 and TRBJ2-2, with 15 bases aligning to TRBD2. J was trimmed by 6 bases and V by 5 bases; bases with no gene match: 7. From germline, CDR1 is SGHTA and CDR2 FQGNSA. The CDR3 contains 17 residues. The CDR3, as DNA: TGTGCCAGCAGCCTCGGACTAGCGGGGGGGCCCGCCGGGGAGCTGTTTTTT. This codes for CASSLGLAGGPAGELFF.

This rearrangement joins TRBV2 to TRBJ2-7, with D tentatively TRBD2 (6 bases). Germline V gene lookup returns CDR1 SNHLY and CDR2 FYNNEI. The CDR3 consists of 11 residues. V was clipped by 10 bases and J by 6 bases, with 13 bases between them. The CDR3 nucleotides are TGTGCCACCGAGTACGGGGGCGAGCAGTACTTC. Encoded protein: CATEYGGEQYF.

J is TRBJ1-5 and V is TRBV19, with unresolved D. The CDR3 spans 14 residues. V lost 6 bases, J lost 0 bases, and 9 bases lay in between. Germline values: CDR1 LNHDA, CDR2 SQIVND (reference sequence). CDR3 DNA sequence: TGTGCCAGTAGGCCAACAGATAGCAATCAGCCCCAGCATTTT. It encodes CASRPTDSNQPQHF.

The CDR3 DNA follows: TGTGCCAGTAGTATACAGGGTAGATATAACGAGCAGTACTTC. This encodes CASSIQGRYNEQYF. This sequence joins TRBV19 and TRBJ2-7, with D perhaps matching TRBD1 (5 bases). The germline V and J ends were trimmed by 2 bases and 5 bases, with 13 bases remaining between them. There are 14 residues in the CDR3. Germline CDR1 and CDR2: LNHDA and SQIVND (reference sequence).

V and J are TRBV19 and TRBJ2-5; 14 nucleotides line up with TRBD2. The germline gives CDR1 LNHDA, CDR2 SQIVND (reference sequence). The CDR3 spans 18 residues. Losses at the gene ends were 0 bases for V and 4 bases for J; bases not matched to a gene: 7. The CDR3 region has the DNA TGTGCCAGTAGTATAGATGCCCCGGGACTAGCGGGGGTAGAGACCCAGTACTTC. The encoded protein is CASSIDAPGLAGVETQYF. The full variable domain, completed using reference TRBV19 and TRBJ2-5, is DGGITQSPKYLFRKEGQNVTLSCEQNLNHDAMYWYRQDPGQGLRLIYYSQIVNDFQKGDIAEGYSVSREKKESFPLTVTSAQKNPTAFYLCASSIDAPGLAGVETQYFGPGTRLLVL.

This chain connects TRBV6-5 to TRBJ1-2; TRBD1 aligns across 10 bases. Trimming removed 5 bases from V and 6 bases from J; junction bases left unmatched: 3. The CDR3 spans 13 residues. CDR1 MNHEY and CDR2 SVGAGI come from the germline V gene. The CDR3 here is CASSRDRGHGYTF. CDR3 coding DNA: TGTGCCAGCAGTCGAGACAGGGGGCATGGCTACACCTTC.

This clone was found a few times. The rearrangement links TRBV29-1 to TRBJ2-7, with TRBD1 as a possible D gene (6 bases). V gave up 4 bases and J gave up 6 bases, with 13 bases separating them. Germline-derived CDR1 and CDR2 are SQVTM and ANQGSEA. This CDR3 is 12 amino acids long. CDR3 protein: CSVGGQNGEQYF. The DNA of the CDR3 is TGCAGCGTTGGGGGGCAGAATGGCGAGCAGTACTTC.

This rearrangement joins TRBV6-2 or TRBV6-3 to TRBJ1-4; no clear D gene. The CDR3 is made up of 16 amino acids. Germline lookup yields CDR1 MNHEY and CDR2 SVGEGT. Trimming stripped 5 bases from V and 5 bases from J, with 18 bases between. The CDR3 protein is CASSPDTGSQNEKLFF. The CDR3 region has the DNA TGTGCCAGCAGTCCAGATACCGGGAGCCAAAATGAAAAACTGTTTTTT.

The rearrangement uses TRBV27 and TRBJ2-3; D may be TRBD2 (6 bases). The germline V and J ends were trimmed by 3 bases and 0 bases, with 13 bases remaining between them. In germline, CDR1 is MNHEY, CDR2 SMNVEV (reference sequence). The CDR3 sequence is 16 residues long. CDR3 nucleotides: TGTGCCAGCAGTTTTATTAGCGGTTATAGCACAGATACGCAGTATTTT. Translating gives CASSFISGYSTDTQYF.

The rearrangement uses TRBV5-1 and TRBJ1-2, with D maybe TRBD1 (6 bases). The V and J ends lost 6 bases and 4 bases respectively, with 22 bases between them. The CDR3 has 16 residues. Germline lookup yields CDR1 SGHRS and CDR2 YFSETQ. CDR3: CASTQGVQGSTYGYTF. Written as DNA, the CDR3 is TGCGCCAGCACCCAAGGAGTACAGGGATCCACCTATGGCTACACCTTC.

The chain joins TRBV23-1 to TRBJ1-6; 7 positions match TRBD1. TRBV23-1 is an ORF, and what it does is uncertain. The CDR3 has 14 residues. With V trimmed by 4 bases and J by 7 bases, 4 bases remained unmatched. CDR3 amino acids: CASSLARGNSPLHF. In DNA form, the CDR3 reads TGCGCCAGCAGTCTAGCCAGGGGGAATTCACCCCTCCACTTT.

The chain joins TRBV5-6 to TRBJ2-4, with 7 nucleotides matching TRBD2. This CDR3 is 17 amino acids long. The germline CDR1 and CDR2 sequences are SGHDT and YYEEEE. V dropped 3 bases and J dropped 4; count of bases not matched to a gene: 13. CDR3 sequence (DNA): TGTGCCAGCAGCTCGCTCGGGGGGTTTGGATTGAAAAACATTCAGTACTTC. This sequence encodes CASSSLGGFGLKNIQYF.

In its sample, this clone was seen once. The genes are TRBV27 and TRBJ2-1, with a weak D call TRBD1 (6 bases). The CDR3 is 16 amino acids. CDR1 MNHEY and CDR2 SMNVEV come from the germline V gene (reference sequence). The V and J ends lost 1 base and 3 bases respectively, with 13 bases between them. The CDR3: CASSLFQGTFYNEQFF. The CDR3 region has the DNA TGTGCCAGCAGTTTATTTCAGGGGACCTTCTACAATGAGCAGTTCTTC.

A note on this clone: Compared with germline, one end of the junction differs, possibly owing to a read error. V gene TRBV7-7 combines with J gene TRBJ2-3, with D perhaps matching TRBD2 (6 bases). This CDR3 has 14 amino acids. Germline CDR1 SSHAT, CDR2 FNYEAQ (reference sequence). CDR3 amino acids: CASSSSSGTDTQYF. The CDR3 nucleotides are TGTGCTAGCAGCTCCTCTAGCGGCACAGATACGCAGTATTTT.

This rearrangement joins TRBV7-9 to TRBJ1-5; 9 nucleotides agree with TRBD1. CDR3 length equals 16 residues. V was clipped by 0 bases and J by 6 bases; unmatched bases: 6. Germline values: CDR1 SEHNR, CDR2 FQNEAQ (reference sequence). The CDR3 DNA reads TGTGCCAGCAGCTTAGCAACAGGGGGCAACGGTCAGCCCCAGCATTTT. Translated: CASSLATGGNGQPQHF.

This clone was detected only once. The V call is TRBV30, the J call TRBJ2-2; 7 bases fit TRBD1. Germline loops: CDR1 GTSNPN, CDR2 SVGIG (reference sequence). The CDR3 is 13 residues long. Losses at the gene ends were 3 bases for V and 6 bases for J; bases not matched to a gene: 4. The CDR3 loop is CAWSEGTAGELFF. The CDR3 DNA reads as TGTGCCTGGAGCGAAGGGACAGCCGGGGAGCTGTTTTTT. Full variable domain (remainder filled in from reference TRBV30 and TRBJ2-2): SQTIHQWPATLVQPVGSPLSLECTVEGTSNPNLYWYRQAAGRGLQLLFYSVGIGQISSEVPQNLSASRPQDRQFILSSKKLLLSDSGFYLCAWSEGTAGELFFGEGSRLTVL.

V is TRBV7-9 and J is TRBJ1-2; TRBD1 agrees at 10 bases. Per the germline V gene, CDR1 is SEHNR and CDR2 is FQNEAQ (reference sequence). The CDR3 consists of 14 residues. V lost 0 bases, J lost 8 bases, and 3 bases stayed unmatched. The CDR3 sequence: CASSLAGQGLGYTF. DNA for the CDR3: TGTGCCAGCAGCTTAGCGGGACAGGGGCTGGGCTACACCTTC.

V is TRBV20-1 and J is TRBJ2-5; tentatively, D is TRBD2 (6 bases). Germline loops: CDR1 DFQATT, CDR2 SNEGSKA (reference sequence). The CDR3 length is 11 residues. The CDR3 is CSPSGRETQYF. The CDR3 DNA follows: TGCAGCCCCTCTGGGAGGGAGACCCAGTACTTC.

The chain joins TRBV4-3 to TRBJ2-5; a weak D match, TRBD2 (6 bases). Germline V gives CDR1 LGHNA, CDR2 YSLEER. Trimming cost V 6 bases and J 0 bases, with 8 bases left between them. The CDR3 length is 13 residues. CDR3 loop: CASSWDYQETQYF. In nucleotides, the CDR3 is TGCGCCAGCAGTTGGGACTACCAAGAGACCCAGTACTTC.

The chain combines TRBV15 with TRBJ2-3; no clear D gene. Trimming took 4 bases from V and 6 from J, leaving 14 bases between them. CDR3 size: 14 residues. Per the germline V gene, CDR1 is LNHNV and CDR2 is YYDKDF (reference sequence). The chain's CDR3 is CATSKSRTRDTQYF. The CDR3 nucleotides are TGTGCCACCAGCAAAAGCCGTACGCGGGATACGCAGTATTTT.